This T cell receptor (beta chain) was sequenced for a study of beta chain features in type 1 diabetes. Findings and limits, study-wide: TCRB repertoires of naive, central memory and Treg cells appeared more similar among patients than among healthy donors. The study found moderately but significantly shorter TCRB CDR3s in all four CD4+ subsets of Type 1 diabetes patients. Among type 1 diabetes patients, VDJ junctions had fewer insertions and more deletions.

As to this clone: The antigen is unknown.

As every portion of the isolated RNA was reverse transcribed, the sequencing read expressed TCRB transcripts. The data were produced by immunoSEQ multiplex PCR, yet TCRdb's version contains in-frame clones alone and is incomplete. Here the sample spans 250,000 or so clones, approximately 15% being singletons. Germline V gene lookup returns CDR1 KGHSH and CDR2 LQKENI. The CDR3 runs to 16 residues. Trimming stripped 8 bases from V and 5 bases from J, with 24 bases between. The rearrangement uses TRBV18 and TRBJ1-2, with D tentatively TRBD1 (5 bases). The material sequenced was naive CD4+ T cells from blood. This clonotype was sampled from a man aged 30 to 39 with type 1 diabetes. CDR3 DNA: TGTGCCAGCCTACCGGGGCAGGGCCTCCGGGGGTATGGCTACACCTTC. Protein product: CASLPGQGLRGYGYTF.